This passage covers 14 T cell receptor beta chains from one sample sequenced in a study of regulatory T cells in long-lasting Graves disease. Library construction for TCR beta used iRepertoire HTBI primers and Arm-PCR of CDR3 regions. TCRdb re-analysed the multiplex PCR reads in MiXCR, keeping a single row per CDR3 protein. The sample holds about 620,000 distinct CDR3 sequences; 16% are singletons and the top ten take approximately 20%. The time point: newly diagnosed GD, antithyroid drugs for less than 3 months. With RNA extracted from PBMCs as input, the TCR library was made. The same specimen was also included in a second study, on T cells in Graves' hyperthyroidism and ophthalmopathy.

The sample was peripheral blood mononuclear cells (PBMCs), taken at new diagnosis, from a patient treated with antithyroid drugs. The receptor set was obtained from a woman in her twenties or thirties with Graves disease.

This clonotype came up a few times. This sequence joins TRBV20-1 and TRBJ2-3, with TRBD2 matching over 9 bases. The J segment lost 6 bases and the V segment lost 7 bases, leaving 8 bases of the junction unmatched. The CDR3 consists of 13 residues. Germline V gene sequence: CDR1 DFQATT, CDR2 SNEGSKA (reference sequence). Here the CDR3 reads CSGASGNLDTQYF. The CDR3 region has the DNA TGCAGTGGGGCTAGCGGGAATCTGGATACGCAGTATTTT.

This clonotype was counted between two and nine times. The chain is built from TRBV2 and TRBJ2-7, with D perhaps matching TRBD1 (5 bases). Looked up from germline, CDR1 is SNHLY and CDR2 is FYNNEI. The CDR3 is made up of 13 amino acids. The V end was cut by 3 bases, the J end by 4 bases, with 10 bases between. The CDR3 loop is CASSDDRIYEQYF. The CDR3 DNA reads as TGTGCCAGCAGTGACGACAGAATTTACGAGCAGTACTTC.

The rearrangement joins TRBV19 to TRBJ2-5, with a tentative D call TRBD2 (5 bases). Trimming removed 7 bases from V and 0 bases from J, with 9 bases in between. The CDR3 extends over 13 amino acids. CDR1 is LNHDA, CDR2 SQIVND, per germline (reference sequence). In DNA form, the CDR3 reads TGTGCCAGTACCACGGGGTACCAAGAGACCCAGTACTTC. It yields the protein CASTTGYQETQYF.

This clonotype was observed at least ten times. V gene TRBV30 combines with J gene TRBJ2-1, with D perhaps given as TRBD1 or TRBD2 (6 bases each). The germline V and J ends were trimmed by 7 bases and 7 bases, with 17 bases remaining between them. CDR1 is GTSNPN and CDR2 is SVGIG in the germline V gene (reference sequence). The CDR3 is 13 residues long. CDR3 nucleotide sequence: TGTGCCTCGGAGGGGACATCGGGAAATGAGCAGTTCTTC. Protein sequence: CASEGTSGNEQFF.

In its sample, this clonotype was seen a few times. V gene TRBV28 combines with J gene TRBJ1-6; D is undetermined. From germline, CDR1 is MDHEN and CDR2 SYDVKM. V shed 5 bases and J shed 4 bases, with 9 bases lying between them. The CDR3 loop spans 14 amino acids. The CDR3 nucleotides are TGTGCCAGCAGTACGGCAGGTTATAATTCACCCCTCCACTTT. Translation gives CASSTAGYNSPLHF. The full variable domain, in which reference TRBV28 and TRBJ1-6 provide the parts outside the CDR3, is DVKVTQSSRYLVKRTGEKVFLECVQDMDHENMFWYRQDPGLGLRLIYFSYDVKMKEKGDIPEGYSVSREKKERFSLILESASTNQTSMYLCASSTAGYNSPLHFGNGTRLTVT.

The sample holds many counts of this clonotype. V gene TRBV6-2 or TRBV6-3 combines with J gene TRBJ2-1; tentative D call: TRBD1 (5 bases). The CDR3 covers 14 residues. V lost 2 bases to trimming and J lost 5 bases, with 10 bases between them. Per the germline V gene, CDR1 is MNHEY and CDR2 is SVGEGT. DNA of the CDR3: TGTGCCAGCAGTTACGATTCAGGGAACAATGAGCAGTTCTTC. This gives the protein CASSYDSGNNEQFF.

The V call is TRBV19, the J call TRBJ2-7; the D is unclear. Germline V lookup: CDR1 LNHDA, CDR2 SQIVND (reference sequence). This CDR3 is 14 amino acids long. The V and J ends lost 6 bases and 2 bases respectively, with 14 bases between them. The CDR3, as DNA: TGTGCCAGTAGCCCTTCGGCAGCCCCCTACGAGCAGTACTTC. It is translated as CASSPSAAPYEQYF.

Ten or more counts support this clonotype. V gene TRBV2 combines with J gene TRBJ1-4; TRBD1 matches at 9 bases. The CDR3 length is 15 residues. V lost 6 bases and J lost 2; bases outside the gene matches: 4. CDR1 SNHLY and CDR2 FYNNEI come from the germline V gene. This CDR3 is CASSQTGGTNEKLFF. In DNA form, the CDR3 reads TGTGCCAGCAGCCAAACAGGGGGCACTAATGAAAAACTGTTTTTT.

This clonotype has at least ten counts. The rearrangement joins TRBV2 to TRBJ1-5, with D possibly matching TRBD1 (5 bases). Trimming took off 6 bases at V and 8 bases at J, with 8 bases between the two ends. This CDR3 is 11 amino acids long. The germline CDR1 and CDR2 sequences are SNHLY and FYNNEI. The CDR3 is CASSVGEPQHF. Here the CDR3 DNA reads TGTGCCAGCAGCGTGGGGGAGCCCCAGCATTTT.

This clonotype showed up many times. This chain uses TRBV27 with TRBJ1-5, with 7 nucleotides matching TRBD1. Losses at the gene ends were 6 bases for V and 6 bases for J; bases not matched to a gene: 11. Germline V lookup: CDR1 MNHEY, CDR2 SMNVEV (reference sequence). The CDR3 is 15 amino acids. The CDR3 loop is CASRMTGTNRQPQHF. The CDR3 DNA sequence: TGTGCCAGCAGAATGACAGGGACAAATCGTCAGCCCCAGCATTTT.

With respect to this clonotype: This could be a read error, since a much larger clone is one nucleotide away. V usage is TRBV7-2 and J usage is TRBJ2-1; D ambiguous. The germline gives CDR1 SGHTA, CDR2 FQGNSA. There are 13 residues in the CDR3. The CDR3 here is CARSSTYQAEQFF. The DNA for the CDR3 is TGTGCCCGCAGCTCCACCTACCAGGCGGAGCAGTTCTTC.

This clonotype was seen ten or more times. The genes are TRBV12-3 or TRBV12-4 and TRBJ2-1; 9 bases are a match to TRBD2. The CDR3 extends over 20 amino acids. The V gene end was trimmed by 7 bases and the J gene end by 4 bases; junction bases not matched to a gene: 23. The CDR3 DNA reads TGTGCCAGCATCCTGTCCCCGACTAGCGGAGGAGATCTTTTTTACAATGAGCAGTTCTTC. It codes for CASILSPTSGGDLFYNEQFF.

The chain uses TRBV15 and TRBJ2-7; D uncertain. Germline V lookup: CDR1 LNHNV, CDR2 YYDKDF (reference sequence). The CDR3 totals 15 residues. Between the trimmed V and J ends, which lost 0 bases and 4 bases, there was a span of 13 bases. Here the CDR3 reads CATSRERAQGYEQYF. In DNA, the CDR3 is TGTGCCACCAGCAGAGAAAGGGCCCAAGGGTACGAGCAGTACTTC. Full variable domain (outside the CDR3, taken from reference TRBV15 and TRBJ2-7): DAMVIQNPRYQVTQFGKPVTLSCSQTLNHNVMYWYQQKSSQAPKLLFHYYDKDFNNEADTPDNFQSRRPNTSFCFLDIRSPGLGDTAMYLCATSRERAQGYEQYFGPGTRLTVT.

This clonotype was seen more than once but under ten times. The chain couples TRBV7-8 to TRBJ2-2; D remains unclear. The V gene lost 5 bases and the J gene lost 1 base, with 14 bases spanning the gap. There are 16 residues in the CDR3. CDR1 and CDR2 (germline): SGHVS, FQNEAQ. CDR3 sequence reads: CASSPPPTVNTGELFF. CDR3 sequence (DNA): TGTGCCAGCAGCCCACCTCCTACCGTGAACACCGGGGAGCTGTTTTTT.